This TCR beta chain was profiled in a study of T cell repertoires in cytomegalovirus infection (dated by TCRdb to the late 2010s). Regarding the complete study: Because public TCR beta signatures pointed to carriage of CMV infection together with the matching HLA type, the HLA type of each donor mattered for the analysis.

V is shortened by 4 bases, J by 9 bases, and the region joining them spans 13 bases. The germline V gene (reference sequence) yields SEHNR for CDR1 and FQNEAQ for CDR2. The CDR3 holds 13 amino acids from the cysteine to the phenylalanine. Only the CDR3 part of the read is kept: 39 bases, read in frame from the first base. What the study reported, not specific to this receptor: Cumulative frequency of public TCR beta family members discriminated carriers of CMV infection plus the relevant HLA type in this cohort and an independent 352-donor cohort. In the ex vivo response, HLA-C-restricted CMV-specific TCR beta clonotypes were dominant, and in two of eight donors the single most frequent clonotype came from this HLA-C-restricted group.

In regard to this clonotype: Which antigen it targets is not known. Per-nucleotide qualities are absent, and no much larger clonotype sits a single base away.

The listed sequencing device is Illumina HiSeq 1500. TCRdb reprocessed the public reads (quality trimming at Q25 with fastp, clone calling with MiXCR) and kept in-frame beta chains. Every distinct CDR3 protein forms one entry, paired with its most common genes and DNA. The sample table contains some 70,000 distinct CDR3 sequences; only one count was recorded for roughly 20% of them. Under 85% of the sample is held by the ten biggest clonotypes. The clonotype originates from a human donor in good health (CMV status not recorded). Some clones in this sample may be carry-over from other donors' samples. The chain was built from TRBV7-9 and TRBJ2-1; possibly the D gene is TRBD2, per 6 matching bases. The sequenced sample was PBMCs, sequenced either directly or after in vitro stimulation (not recorded which). The encoded CDR3 is CASSSRLVSEQFF. In nucleotides, the sequence is TGTGCCAGCAGCTCCCGACTAGTCAGTGAGCAGTTCTTC.